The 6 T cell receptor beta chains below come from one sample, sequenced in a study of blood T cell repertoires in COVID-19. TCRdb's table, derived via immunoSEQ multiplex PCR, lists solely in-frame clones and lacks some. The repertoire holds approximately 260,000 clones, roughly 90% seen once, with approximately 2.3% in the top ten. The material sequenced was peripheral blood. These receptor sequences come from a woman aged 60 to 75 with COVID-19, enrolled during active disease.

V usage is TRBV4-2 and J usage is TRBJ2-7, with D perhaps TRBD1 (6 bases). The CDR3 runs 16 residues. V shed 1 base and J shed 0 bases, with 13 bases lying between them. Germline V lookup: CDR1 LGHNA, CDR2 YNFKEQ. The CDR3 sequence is CASSQGGHPASYEQYF. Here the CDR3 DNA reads TGTGCCAGCAGCCAAGGGGGACATCCGGCCTCCTACGAGCAGTACTTC.

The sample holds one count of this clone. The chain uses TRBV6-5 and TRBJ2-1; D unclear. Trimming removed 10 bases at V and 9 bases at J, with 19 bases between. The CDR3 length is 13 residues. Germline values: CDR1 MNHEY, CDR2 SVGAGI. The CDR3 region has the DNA TGTGCCACCTCCGTTACGACTCTCGGTGAGCAGTTCTTC. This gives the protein CATSVTTLGEQFF.

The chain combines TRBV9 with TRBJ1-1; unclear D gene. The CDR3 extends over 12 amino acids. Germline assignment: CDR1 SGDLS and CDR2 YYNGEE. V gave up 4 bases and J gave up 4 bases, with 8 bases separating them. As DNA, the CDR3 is TGTGCCAGCAGCTCTACGCTCACTGAAGCTTTCTTT. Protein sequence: CASSSTLTEAFF.

The DNA of the CDR3 is TGTGCCAGCAGCCCCGTAACAGGGGCTGGAAACACCATATATTTT. Residues: CASSPVTGAGNTIYF. This sequence joins TRBV5-6 and TRBJ1-3; 7 bases are shared with TRBD1. This CDR3 comprises 15 residues. The V gene's germline CDR1 is SGHDT and CDR2 YYEEEE. With V trimmed by 4 bases and J by 2 bases, 6 bases remained unmatched.

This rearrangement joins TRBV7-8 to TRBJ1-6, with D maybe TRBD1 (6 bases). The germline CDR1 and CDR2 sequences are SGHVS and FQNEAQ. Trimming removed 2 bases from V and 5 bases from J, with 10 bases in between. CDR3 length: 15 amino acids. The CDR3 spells CASSLYTGNNSPLHF. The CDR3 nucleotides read TGTGCCAGCAGCTTATATACAGGGAATAATTCACCCCTCCACTTT.

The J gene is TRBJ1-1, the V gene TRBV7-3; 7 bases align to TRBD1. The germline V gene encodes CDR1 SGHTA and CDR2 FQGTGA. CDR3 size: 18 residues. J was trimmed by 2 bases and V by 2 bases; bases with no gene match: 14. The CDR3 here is CASSLGPIGTVSNTEAFF. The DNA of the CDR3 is TGTGCCAGCAGCTTAGGCCCGATTGGGACAGTTTCCAACACTGAAGCTTTCTTT.